This T cell receptor beta chain is from a study of CD8+ T cells in alopecia areata. Study summary: Among treated patients, oral tofacitinib was administered at 5 to 10 mg twice daily. Patients in the study were on tofacitinib for 6 to 18 months, then off it for 6 months.

The CDR3 runs 13 residues. Losses at the gene ends were 5 bases for V and 6 bases for J; bases not matched to a gene: 4. Germline assignment: CDR1 LNHDA and CDR2 SQIVND (reference sequence). Sequencing templates came from extracted RNA that was reverse transcribed into cDNA. The method was immunoSEQ multiplex PCR; TCRdb's version includes in-frame clones alone and lacks a portion of them. The table has 150,000 to 250,000 clones, about three fifths seen once. Specified treatment: oral pan-JAK inhibitor, 5-10 mg twice daily. Lesional scalp tissue (obtained by punch biopsy) and peripheral blood were collected from alopecia areata patients.

Material: CD4+ T cells sorted from blood, obtained at week 24, from a patient treated with tofacitinib. V gene TRBV19 combines with J gene TRBJ1-5; TRBD1 matches 7 bases. The receptor was derived from a human donor with alopecia areata. This CDR3 reads CASSSTGLQPQHF. CDR3 coding DNA: TGTGCCAGTAGTTCGACAGGGCTTCAGCCCCAGCATTTT.